A selection of T cell receptor beta chains follows, all from one sample in a study of blood T cell repertoires in COVID-19. Sequencing was performed with immunoSEQ multiplex PCR; in TCRdb, only in-frame clones are kept and a portion is missing. The table lists around 300,000 clones, 80% to 90% of them singletons. The specimen sequenced was peripheral blood. The receptors come from a woman in her seventies with acute or convalescent COVID-19. CDR3s include the opening cysteine and the closing phenylalanine or tryptophan. The order of the fields is J gene, V gene, D gene, clone size, CDR3 DNA, CDR3 protein. The D gene is left open where the match is weak. For some rows the clone size is stated as once, few or many, or as a class when expanded; others skip it.

>TRBJ2-3|TRBV27|-|-
TGTGCCAGCAGTTTCCTATGGGCGGATACGCAGTATTTT
CASSFLWADTQYF
>TRBJ1-1|TRBV12-3/TRBV12-4|-|once
TGTGCCAGCAGTTTAGACGTGGGGGGGGAAGCTTTCTTT
CASSLDVGGEAFF
>TRBJ2-1|TRBV10-3|-|-
TGTGCCATCAGTGAAGAAGCATTCACCTACAATGAGCAGTTCTTC
CAISEEAFTYNEQFF
>TRBJ1-1|TRBV6-5|TRBD1|once
TGTGCCAGCAGTTTACAGGGGACGGGGACTGAAGCTTTCTTT
CASSLQGTGTEAFF
>TRBJ1-6|TRBV27|-|once
TGTGCCAGCAGTTTAACTCGCTCCTATAATTCACCCCTCCACTTT
CASSLTRSYNSPLHF
>TRBJ1-2|TRBV2|-|-
TGTGCCAGCAGGGAACAGGGCCGGGACTATGGCTACACCTTC
CASREQGRDYGYTF
>TRBJ2-1|TRBV25-1|-|-
TGTGCCAGCAGTGAAGCGGGAGAGCAGTTCTTC
CASSEAGEQFF
>TRBJ1-2|TRBV2|TRBD1|once
TGTGCCAGCAGGGGGGGGACAGGGAAAGGCTACACCTTC
CASRGGTGKGYTF
>TRBJ2-1|TRBV4-1|TRBD2|-
TGCGCCAGCAGCCAGTCGACTAGCGGGAACTACAATGAGCAGTTCTTC
CASSQSTSGNYNEQFF
>TRBJ1-1|TRBV11-2|-|few
TGTGCCAGCAGCCGGGACACGAACACTGAAGCTTTCTTT
CASSRDTNTEAFF
>TRBJ1-1|TRBV19|TRBD1|-
TGTGCCAGTAGTCCCGTCACCGGACAGGGAGGTACCACTGAAGCTTTCTTT
CASSPVTGQGGTTEAFF
>TRBJ1-5|TRBV6-5|-|-
TGTGCCATACAGGTGTTTCATAGCAATCAGCCCCAGCATTTT
CAIQVFHSNQPQHF
>TRBJ1-1|TRBV5-6|-|-
TGTGCCAGCAGCTGGAGAGCTATGAACACTGAAGCTTTCTTT
CASSWRAMNTEAFF
>TRBJ2-5|TRBV15|TRBD2|-
TGTGCCACCAGCAGCCGACTAGCGGGGGAGGGAGAGACCCAGTACTTC
CATSSRLAGEGETQYF
>TRBJ1-1|TRBV11-2|TRBD1|-
TGTGCCAGCAGCCCCGGACAGGGGCTTATGAACACTGAAGCTTTCTTT
CASSPGQGLMNTEAFF
>TRBJ1-1|TRBV7-9|-|-
TGTGCCAGCAGCTTAGGAAGTGTCGGGAGATGGACTGAAGCTTTCTTT
CASSLGSVGRWTEAFF
>TRBJ2-3|TRBV3-1/TRBV3-2|TRBD2|-
TGTGCCAGCAGCCCGAGGACTAGCGGGGGTGATACGCAGTATTTT
CASSPRTSGGDTQYF
>TRBJ1-2|TRBV9|TRBD1|-
TGTGCCAGCAGCCCAATAAGACAGGGGGCGGTTGAATATGGCTACACCTTC
CASSPIRQGAVEYGYTF
>TRBJ2-7|TRBV6-5|TRBD2|-
TGTGCCGCGAAGGCGGGAGGGGAGTACGAGCAGTACTTC
CAAKAGGEYEQYF
>TRBJ2-2|TRBV3-1/TRBV3-2|-|-
TGTGCCAGCAGCACACATACCGGGGAGCTGTTTTTT
CASSTHTGELFF
>TRBJ1-2|TRBV11-2|TRBD1|-
TGTGCCAGCAGCTCTTCCCCTAACACCGTGGACAGGGGCTATGGCTACACCTTC
CASSSSPNTVDRGYGYTF
>TRBJ1-2|TRBV5-4|-|-
TGTGCCAGCAGTAGGGGGGGAGGCGGCTACACCTTC
CASSRGGGGYTF
>TRBJ1-6|TRBV6-1|-|few
TGTGCCAGCAGTGATGAGATCAGGGTTTGGACACCCCTCCACTTT
CASSDEIRVWTPLHF
>TRBJ1-2|TRBV29-1|TRBD1|-
TGCAGCGCCGAGGGACAGGGCCCCTATGGCTACACCTTC
CSAEGQGPYGYTF
>TRBJ1-5|TRBV19|TRBD1|-
TGTGCCAGTCTGACAGGGGGCACTAGCAATCAGCCCCAGCATTTT
CASLTGGTSNQPQHF
>TRBJ2-5|TRBV7-2|TRBD2|-
TGTGCCAGCAGCTTAGGCCCGGTAGCGGGGGGACAAGAGACCCAGTACTTC
CASSLGPVAGGQETQYF
>TRBJ2-7|TRBV18|-|-
TGTGCCAGCTCACCCCAAACAGGGTTCAACGAGCAGTACTTC
CASSPQTGFNEQYF
>TRBJ1-4|TRBV2|TRBD1|-
TGTGCCAGCAGAAGAACCGGGACAGGGCGGGAAAAACTGTTTTTT
CASRRTGTGREKLFF
>TRBJ1-5|TRBV6-5|-|once
TGTGCCAGCAGTCACCGGGATAGCAATCAGCCCCAGCATTTT
CASSHRDSNQPQHF
>TRBJ2-2|TRBV18|TRBD1|-
TGTGCCAGCTCACCAAGACAGGGTGACACCGGGGAGCTGTTTTTT
CASSPRQGDTGELFF
>TRBJ1-1|TRBV5-5|-|-
TGTGCCAGCAGCTCCCTCTTCCAGGGGAACACTGAAGCTTTCTTT
CASSSLFQGNTEAFF
>TRBJ2-3|TRBV3-1/TRBV3-2|TRBD2|-
TGTGCCAGCAGCCTTAGGGTGGCCGGGACTAGCAGTATAGATACGCAGTATTTT
CASSLRVAGTSSIDTQYF
>TRBJ1-6|TRBV10-3|-|-
TGTTCGGTATCACAGGGACCTAATTCACCCCTCCACTTT
CSVSQGPNSPLHF
>TRBJ2-3|TRBV2|TRBD2|-
TGTGCCAGCAGTGAAGCGCTTCGGGGGGGCGGCACAGATACGCAGTATTTT
CASSEALRGGGTDTQYF
>TRBJ2-7|TRBV11-2|-|-
TGTGCCAGCAGCAATGAAGGGGGCGGGGCCCTCTTC
CASSNEGGGALF
>TRBJ1-6|TRBV7-8|-|-
TGTGCCAGCAGCCTTATCGCCCTGAGCTCCTATAATTCACCCCTCCACTTT
CASSLIALSSYNSPLHF
>TRBJ1-2|TRBV5-1|-|few
TGCGCCAGCAGCCCCTGGGTGGGCCAGGGCGCCTCCTATGGCTACACCTTC
CASSPWVGQGASYGYTF
>TRBJ1-1|TRBV4-1|-|-
TGCGCCAGCAGCCCACTAGTTGAAGCTTTCTTT
CASSPLVEAFF
>TRBJ1-6|TRBV27|-|-
TGTGCCAGCAGTTTGGAGGTGGCGTCACCCCTCCACTTT
CASSLEVASPLHF
>TRBJ2-7|TRBV6-5|-|-
TGTGCCAGTACGGGTTTCTCCTACGAGCAGTACTTC
CASTGFSYEQYF